This passage covers 13 T cell receptor beta chains from one sample sequenced in a study of blood T cell repertoires in COVID-19. Measured with immunoSEQ multiplex PCR; TCRdb has only the in-frame clones, and not every one. The data show approximately 320,000 clones, with approximately 85% seen just once and around 7.2% held by the top ten. The sequenced sample was peripheral blood. These receptors were collected from a human donor in a cohort sampled during active COVID-19.

The chain employs TRBV6-5 and TRBJ2-7; 7 bases agree with TRBD2. This CDR3 has 15 amino acids. CDR1 is MNHEY and CDR2 is SVGAGI in the germline V gene. With 10 bases clipped from V and 5 bases from J, the junction kept 17 bases outside the gene matches. The CDR3 DNA sequence: TGTGCCACCGAGTTCAGGACACGGGGGGAAGACGAGCAGTACTTC. Translation gives CATEFRTRGEDEQYF.

The table lists this clone with a few counts. The chain is built from TRBV7-3 and TRBJ2-1; 9 nucleotides agree with TRBD1. The CDR3 spans 15 residues. The germline gives CDR1 SGHTA, CDR2 FQGTGA. V trimming: 2 bases; J trimming: 6 bases; junction bases outside the gene matches: 5. CDR3 coding DNA: TGTGCCAGCAGCTTAGGGGGACAGGGCGGCAATGAGCAGTTCTTC. Its translation: CASSLGGQGGNEQFF. Full variable domain (missing parts from reference TRBV7-3 and TRBJ2-1): GAGVSQTPSNKVTEKGKYVELRCDPISGHTALYWYRQSLGQGPEFLIYFQGTGAADDSGLPNDRFFAVRPEGSVSTLKIQRTERGDSAVYLCASSLGGQGGNEQFFGPGTRLTVL.

This chain joins TRBV9 and TRBJ1-3, with a weak D call TRBD1 (5 bases). Germline V gene lookup returns CDR1 SGDLS and CDR2 YYNGEE. The V and J ends lost 3 bases and 0 bases respectively, with 19 bases between them. This CDR3 is 18 amino acids long. The CDR3: CASSALGTTIDSGNTIYF. The CDR3 bases are TGTGCCAGCAGCGCCTTGGGGACTACGATAGACTCTGGAAACACCATATATTTT. The full variable domain, rest sourced from reference TRBV9 and TRBJ1-3, is DSGVTQTPKHLITATGQRVTLRCSPRSGDLSVYWYQQSLDQGLQFLIQYYNGEERAKGNILERFSAQQFPDLHSELNLSSLELGDSALYFCASSALGTTIDSGNTIYFGEGSWLTVV.

V is TRBV30 and J is TRBJ1-1; D remains ambiguous. In germline, CDR1 is GTSNPN, CDR2 SVGIG (reference sequence). The CDR3 runs 13 residues. V gave up 3 bases and J gave up 4 bases, with 12 bases separating them. The CDR3 bases are TGTGCCTGGAGGGTCCAGCCGGGCACTGAAGCTTTCTTT. Amino acid sequence: CAWRVQPGTEAFF.

The chain couples TRBV13 to TRBJ2-2; D possibly corresponds to TRBD2 (5 bases). Germline CDR1 reads PRHDT; CDR2 reads FYEKMQ (reference sequence). The V end was cut by 5 bases, the J end by 7 bases, with 14 bases between. The CDR3 covers 14 residues. CDR3 bases: TGTGCCAGCAGCCTACCGGTCGAGGGCGGGGAGCTGTTTTTT. It encodes CASSLPVEGGELFF.

V is TRBV5-1 and J is TRBJ1-6, with D possibly matching TRBD1 (5 bases). The germline gives CDR1 SGHRS, CDR2 YFSETQ. V was shortened by 10 bases and J by 13 bases, with 30 bases between the two germline ends. The CDR3 extends over 16 amino acids. CDR3: CASSGITGGAVRPLHF. The CDR3 DNA reads as TGCGCCTCCAGCGGGATCACGGGAGGGGCCGTTCGGCCCCTCCACTTT.

The rearrangement joins TRBV2 to TRBJ2-7; TRBD1 might be the D (5 bases). CDR3 length: 16 residues. V dropped 6 bases and J dropped 1 base, with 19 bases sitting between them. Germline V gene sequence: CDR1 SNHLY, CDR2 FYNNEI. The CDR3 sequence: CASSPQGAITSYEQYF. DNA of the CDR3: TGTGCCAGCAGCCCTCAAGGGGCCATCACGTCCTACGAGCAGTACTTC.

V is TRBV29-1 and J is TRBJ1-2; maybe TRBD1 (6 bases). This CDR3 region has 14 residues. Per germline, CDR1 SQVTM and CDR2 ANQGSEA. V was shortened by 6 bases and J by 4 bases, with 18 bases between the two germline ends. This CDR3 reads CSVGVRGRAYGYTF. In DNA form, the CDR3 reads TGCAGCGTAGGCGTCAGGGGTCGAGCCTATGGCTACACCTTC.

The chain links TRBV18 to TRBJ1-3; no definite D call. This CDR3 contains 14 residues. Germline assignment: CDR1 KGHSH and CDR2 LQKENI. Trimming took 3 bases from V and 2 from J, leaving 8 bases between them. Here the CDR3 reads CASSPLPAGNTIYF. CDR3 nucleotides: TGTGCCAGCTCACCCCTACCGGCTGGAAACACCATATATTTT.

The chain uses TRBV7-9 and TRBJ2-7; D may be TRBD2 (7 bases). The CDR3 runs to 14 residues. Trimming took off 1 base at V and 3 bases at J, with 10 bases between the two ends. The germline gives CDR1 SEHNR, CDR2 FQNEAQ (reference sequence). The CDR3 region has the DNA TGTGCCAGCAGCTTAGAGGGGGGGCTCTACGAGCAGTACTTC. As protein: CASSLEGGLYEQYF.

This chain links TRBV3-1 (or the pseudogene TRBV3-2) with TRBJ2-3, with D perhaps TRBD1 (7 bases). V lost 5 bases and J 7 bases, leaving 13 bases between the germline ends. The CDR3 runs 13 residues. The germline V gene has CDR1 LGHDT and CDR2 YNNKEL (reference sequence). The DNA for the CDR3 is TGTGCCAGCAGCACCAGGGGGGCGAATACGCAGTATTTT. Translating gives CASSTRGANTQYF.

V and J are TRBV2 and TRBJ2-4; TRBD1 aligns across 7 bases. V shed 1 base, J shed 13 bases, and the junction held 7 bases outside the gene matches. CDR3 length: 13 amino acids. The germline V gene has CDR1 SNHLY and CDR2 FYNNEI. This chain's CDR3 is CASSEVEGAVQYF. In nucleotides, the CDR3 is TGTGCCAGCAGTGAAGTAGAGGGGGCGGTGCAGTACTTC.

This sequence joins TRBV5-1 and TRBJ2-2; TRBD1 matches at 9 bases. CDR3 length equals 18 residues. Germline CDR1 SGHRS, CDR2 YFSETQ. J was trimmed by 1 base and V by 2 bases; bases with no gene match: 9. CDR3 coding DNA: TGCGCCAGCAGCTTCTCACAACCGGGACAGGGGAACACCGGGGAGCTGTTTTTT. As protein: CASSFSQPGQGNTGELFF.